The 11 T cell receptor beta chains presented below share a single source sample, sequenced in a study of blood T cell repertoires in COVID-19. Sequenced by immunoSEQ multiplex PCR; TCRdb stores in-frame clones only, minus some. The sample includes 100,000 to 150,000 clones, around 70% of them seen just once. Sequencing was carried out using peripheral blood. The receptors were sampled from a man between 60 and 75 years old with acute or convalescent COVID-19.

The genes are TRBV11-3 and TRBJ1-2; TRBD1 might be the D (5 bases). CDR3 length equals 16 residues. The ends were cut back, 4 bases at V and 5 bases at J, with 20 bases in the middle. CDR1 and CDR2 (germline): SGHNT, YENEEA. The chain's CDR3 is CASSSDIDQITYGYTF. Written as DNA, the CDR3 is TGTGCCAGCAGCTCGGACATTGATCAAATAACTTATGGCTACACCTTC.

The rearrangement uses TRBV6-1 and TRBJ1-2; D unresolved. The V gene's germline CDR1 is MNHNS and CDR2 SASEGT. The CDR3 contains 12 residues. V gave up 3 bases and J gave up 3 bases, with 5 bases separating them. The CDR3 bases are TGTGCCAGCAGTGAGAGGGACTATGGCTACACCTTC. Encoded protein: CASSERDYGYTF.

The V call is TRBV7-9, the J call TRBJ2-1; a possible D gene is TRBD1 (5 bases). Per germline, CDR1 SEHNR and CDR2 FQNEAQ (reference sequence). Trimming left V 5 bases short and J 4 bases short, with 12 bases between. The CDR3 totals 14 residues. The CDR3 DNA is TGTGCCAGCAGCGCGCTACAGGAATACAATGAGCAGTTCTTC. It encodes CASSALQEYNEQFF.

This clone was detected only once. J is TRBJ2-1 and V is TRBV7-9; tentative D call: TRBD1 (8 bases). Between the trimmed V and J ends, which lost 5 bases and 6 bases, there was a span of 17 bases. Germline V gene sequence: CDR1 SEHNR, CDR2 FQNEAQ (reference sequence). This CDR3 is built from 15 residues. The CDR3 spells CASSGTGGGPNEQFF. The CDR3 bases are TGTGCCAGCAGCGGTACAGGGGGGGGCCCCAATGAGCAGTTCTTC.

The rearrangement joins TRBV7-9 to TRBJ2-3; TRBD1 matches at 7 bases. The CDR3 is made up of 16 amino acids. Germline lookup yields CDR1 SEHNR and CDR2 FQNEAQ (reference sequence). The V gene end was trimmed by 4 bases and the J gene end by 6 bases; junction bases not matched to a gene: 13. CDR3 DNA sequence: TGTGCCAGCAGCTACCCGGACAGGAACGGCCAGGATACGCAGTATTTT. Protein sequence: CASSYPDRNGQDTQYF.

This chain links TRBV2 with TRBJ1-1, with D hard to call. Between the trimmed V and J ends, which lost 3 bases and 1 base, there was a span of 15 bases. The CDR3 contains 16 residues. The germline CDR1 and CDR2 sequences are SNHLY and FYNNEI. CDR3 coding DNA: TGTGCCAGCAGTGATCCCGGAGGGATACAGAACACTGAAGCTTTCTTT. Protein sequence: CASSDPGGIQNTEAFF. Complete variable domain (other parts from reference TRBV2 and TRBJ1-1): EPEVTQTPSHQVTQMGQEVILRCVPISNHLYFYWYRQILGQKVEFLVSFYNNEISEKSEIFDDQFSVERPDGSNFTLKIRSTKLEDSAMYFCASSDPGGIQNTEAFFGQGTRLTVV.

This chain links TRBV5-5 with TRBJ2-2; 9 bases line up with TRBD2. The CDR3 is 16 residues long. Trimming at V came to 3 bases and at J to 1 base, leaving 4 bases not matched to a gene. Germline V gives CDR1 SGHKS, CDR2 YYEKEE (reference sequence). The DNA of the CDR3 is TGTGCCAGCAGCTACCGAGCGGGGGGGAACACCGGGGAGCTGTTTTTT. This gives the protein CASSYRAGGNTGELFF. Full variable domain (rest looked up from reference TRBV5-5 and TRBJ2-2): DAGVTQSPTHLIKTRGQQVTLRCSPISGHKSVSWYQQVLGQGPQFIFQYYEKEERGRGNFPDRFSARQFPNYSSELNVNALLLGDSALYLCASSYRAGGNTGELFFGEGSRLTVL.

V and J are TRBV7-9 and TRBJ1-5, with D perhaps TRBD1 (5 bases). The CDR3 is 16 residues long. Trimming shortened V by 5 bases and J by 4 bases, and 18 bases separated the two germline ends. The V gene's germline CDR1 is SEHNR and CDR2 FQNEAQ (reference sequence). The CDR3 DNA reads TGTGCCAGCAGCCCCCATAGTCCGCCAGGGAATCAGCCCCAGCATTTT. Protein sequence: CASSPHSPPGNQPQHF.

V usage is TRBV3-1 (or the pseudogene TRBV3-2) and J usage is TRBJ2-6; 13 bases align to TRBD2. The CDR3 length is 23 residues. Germline V CDR1 and CDR2: LGHDT, YNNKEL (reference sequence). J lost 0 bases, V lost 6 bases, and 20 bases had no gene match. The CDR3 coding sequence is TGTGCCAGCAGTCTAAGGCAAGGACTAGCGGGAGTAGAACGAGGCTCTGGGGCCAACGTCCTGACTTTC. Translated: CASSLRQGLAGVERGSGANVLTF.

The V gene is TRBV6-6, the J gene TRBJ2-1; 7 bases align to TRBD2. Germline trimming cut 7 bases from V and 5 bases from J; bases unmatched to any gene: 8. The CDR3 has 14 residues. Germline assignment: CDR1 MNHNY and CDR2 SVGAGI (reference sequence). The CDR3 DNA reads TGTGCCAGCAAACAAGCGGGGACGAACAATGAGCAGTTCTTC. It codes for CASKQAGTNNEQFF.

The chain employs TRBV5-1 and TRBJ2-6, with a weak D call TRBD2 (5 bases). The germline V gene encodes CDR1 SGHRS and CDR2 YFSETQ. The CDR3 runs to 17 residues. The V and J ends lost 1 base and 1 base respectively, with 12 bases between them. For the CDR3, the DNA is TGCGCCAGCAGCTTGATGACTACTACTTCTGGGGCCAACGTCCTGACTTTC. It encodes CASSLMTTTSGANVLTF. Together with reference TRBV5-1 and TRBJ2-6, the CDR3 gives the full variable domain: KAGVTQTPRYLIKTRGQQVTLSCSPISGHRSVSWYQQTPGQGLQFLFEYFSETQRNKGNFPGRFSGRQFSNSRSEMNVSTLELGDSALYLCASSLMTTTSGANVLTFGAGSRLTVL.